This T cell receptor beta chain comes out of a study of T cells after yellow fever vaccination. Background on the study: Fractions of limited cellularity were prepared by means of SMART-Seq v4 Ultra Low Input. Study-level findings and limits: Peak timing came faster in the weaker secondary response, day 5 versus 15. Some clonotypes, a small share, were shared between CD4 and CD8 compartments.

Between the trimmed V and J ends, which lost 0 bases and 0 bases, there was a span of 10 bases. CDR3 length: 16 amino acids. The germline gives CDR1 SGHDT, CDR2 YYEEEE. In its sample, this clonotype was seen a few times. MiXCR was run by TCRdb on the 5' RACE reads, yielding one entry per CDR3 protein. Here the sample spans 50,000 or so distinct CDR3 sequences, less than 8% being singletons. The rearrangement joins TRBV5-6 to TRBJ2-1; the D is unclear. The receptor's source is a man aged 18 to 30 who received the YFV17D yellow fever vaccine. Sample: CD8+ T cells not binding an NS4B(214-222) dextramer, sorted from PBMCs, taken about 49 days after the first yellow fever vaccination. In nucleotides, the CDR3 is TGTGCCAGCAGCTTGGAGGACGTAGGCTCCTACAATGAGCAGTTCTTC. Its translation is CASSLEDVGSYNEQFF.